This record covers a single TCR beta chain. The entry originates in a study of blood T cell repertoires in COVID-19. Study-level background: Nucleic acid was either cDNA or gDNA, and it came from T cells, B-cell-depleted T cells, or PBMCs.

Participant ages covered about 18 to 100 years across 24 US areas. Participant reports of clinical history set cohort assignment. As handled by the study authors: Reference gene primer amplification gave estimated nucleated cell counts. TCRdb's copy holds only in-frame clones and misses some; the assay was immunoSEQ multiplex PCR. The D gene and trimming were derived from the DNA, and the V and J assignments and clone size from that table. The top ten hold 1.5% to 2% of the sample, which has 430,000 or so clones, roughly 90% seen once. This CDR3 contains 20 residues. J was trimmed by 6 bases and V by 5 bases; bases with no gene match: 22. The V gene's germline CDR1 is MNHEY and CDR2 SMNVEV (reference sequence).

This TCR came from a woman aged 40 to 50 who had recovered from COVID-19. Sequenced material: PBMCs or T cells enriched from blood (not recorded which). This chain joins TRBV27 and TRBJ2-4, with 10 bases fitting TRBD2. DNA of the CDR3: TGTGCCAGCAGTCCAACAAACCTCGGACTAGCGGAACTACGGGGAAACATTCAGTACTTC. It yields the protein CASSPTNLGLAELRGNIQYF.